A selection of T cell receptor beta chains follows, all from one sample in a study of cytomegalovirus exposure and HLA in healthy donors. Produced via immunoSEQ multiplex PCR; TCRdb's table is partial and in-frame only. There are over 100,000 clones in the sample, with approximately 1.7% held by the top ten. What was sequenced was PBMCs. Every receptor here comes from a man between 18 and 29 years old in good health and CMV-seronegative. Both conserved end residues are part of each CDR3. D genes are given only for firm matches.

TRBJ1-5	NA	TRBV18	TGTGCCAGCTCACCACTTAGCTGGCCCAATCAGCCCCAGCATTTT	CASSPLSWPNQPQHF
TRBJ2-3	TRBD2	TRBV19	TGTGCCAGTAGTGGGCTAGCGGGAGGAGGCGTGGGTACGCAGTATTTT	CASSGLAGGGVGTQYF
TRBJ1-1	TRBD1	TRBV28	TGTGCCAGCAACAGGGGATCGAACACTGAAGCTTTCTTT	CASNRGSNTEAFF
TRBJ2-5	TRBD2	TRBV9	TGTGCCAGCAGCACAGAACCGCGGGGGGCCGAGGAGACCCAGTACTTC	CASSTEPRGAEETQYF
TRBJ2-7	TRBD1	TRBV5-5	TGTGCCAGCAGCTCCTGGACAGGGCGTACCTACGAGCAGTACTTC	CASSSWTGRTYEQYF
TRBJ1-1	NA	TRBV15	TGTGCCACCAGCAGAGATACGGGGTTAGCTGAAGCTTTCTTT	CATSRDTGLAEAFF
TRBJ1-1	TRBD1	TRBV5-6	TGTGCCAGCAGCAGGGACAGAATGAACACTGAAGCTTTCTTT	CASSRDRMNTEAFF
TRBJ1-4	TRBD1	TRBV15	TGTGCCACCAGCAGGCATCGACAGGGCGCAAAACTGTTTTTT	CATSRHRQGAKLFF
TRBJ2-7	TRBD1	TRBV12-5	TGTGCTAGTGGTTTGCCCTACCCGGGACAGGGTTACCACGAGCAGTACTTC	CASGLPYPGQGYHEQYF
TRBJ2-7	TRBD1	TRBV7-2	TGTGCCAGCAGCTTAGTAGGGGGCAGTACCTACGAGCAGTACTTC	CASSLVGGSTYEQYF
TRBJ2-7	TRBD2	TRBV9	TGTGCCAGCAGCGCTCACCGCGGGGGGGACACCTACGAGCAGTACTTC	CASSAHRGGDTYEQYF
TRBJ1-5	TRBD1	TRBV28	TGTGCCAGCAGGCCTACAGGGGTCACCAATCAGCCCCAGCATTTT	CASRPTGVTNQPQHF
TRBJ2-2	NA	TRBV7-3	TGTGCCAGCAGCCCCCCCGCGGGGGCCTTAAGGGGGGAGCTGTTTTTT	CASSPPAGALRGELFF
TRBJ1-4	NA	TRBV10-3	TGTGCCATCACCGCGGGGGGAGCTAATGAAAAACTGTTTTTT	CAITAGGANEKLFF
TRBJ1-2	TRBD1	TRBV15	TGTGCCACCAGCAGAGATGCGACAGGGGGGACCTATGGCTACACCTTC	CATSRDATGGTYGYTF
TRBJ2-4	NA	TRBV7-9	TGTGCCAGCAGCTTAGCTCTAGCCAAAAACATTCAGTACTTC	CASSLALAKNIQYF
TRBJ1-5	NA	TRBV15	TGTGCCACCAGCAGCTCAGGGAACAATCAGCCCCAGCATTTT	CATSSSGNNQPQHF
TRBJ1-5	NA	TRBV2	TGTGCCAGCAGTGAGGTCGACAGCTATCAGCCCCAGCATTTT	CASSEVDSYQPQHF
TRBJ2-2	NA	TRBV6-1	TGTGCCAGCAGTGACCCCAGGGTTGGGGAGCTGTTTTTT	CASSDPRVGELFF
TRBJ2-7	TRBD2	TRBV11-3	TGTGCCAGCAGCTTGGCGGCTAGCGGGGCCTACGAGCAGTACTTC	CASSLAASGAYEQYF
TRBJ2-1	NA	TRBV7-3	TGTGCCAGCAGCTTCACACAGGGATATGAGCAGTTCTTC	CASSFTQGYEQFF
TRBJ1-1	TRBD1	TRBV12-5	TGTGCTAGTGGAACAGGGGCCCCGAGCGAAGCTTTCTTT	CASGTGAPSEAFF
TRBJ2-1	TRBD2	TRBV5-6	TGTGCCAGCAGCCTGCTGGGGGGGAGCTCCTACAATGAGCAGTTCTTC	CASSLLGGSSYNEQFF
TRBJ2-2	TRBD2	TRBV25-1	TGTGCCAGCAGTGGTATCGCGGGAGTATCCGGGGAGCTGTTTTTT	CASSGIAGVSGELFF
TRBJ1-3	NA	TRBV28	TGTGCCAGCAGTTTGGGCGGGAGGGTCGGAAACACCATATATTTT	CASSLGGRVGNTIYF
TRBJ2-5	TRBD2	TRBV7-7	TGTGCCAGCAGCTTAGTCCCTAGCGGGGGAGAGACCCAGTACTTC	CASSLVPSGGETQYF
TRBJ2-7	TRBD1	TRBV13	TGTGCCAGCAGCTTAGAGCGACAGGGCCCTCCCTACGAGCAGTACTTC	CASSLERQGPPYEQYF
TRBJ2-3	TRBD2	TRBV5-4	TGTGCCAGCAGCCAATCTAGCGGATCCACAGATACGCAGTATTTT	CASSQSSGSTDTQYF
TRBJ1-1	NA	TRBV10-3	TGTGCCATCAGTGACCGGGGTGGGGACACTGAAGCTTTCTTT	CAISDRGGDTEAFF
TRBJ2-5	NA	TRBV18	TGTGCCAGCTCCGCCTTCGCGGAGACCCAGTACTTC	CASSAFAETQYF
TRBJ1-4	NA	TRBV28	TGTGCCAGCAGGACAGGAATTAATGAAAAACTGTTTTTT	CASRTGINEKLFF
TRBJ1-4	NA	TRBV5-4	TGTGCCAGCAGCCCCGGCGGCTCGGGACTGTTTTTT	CASSPGGSGLFF
TRBJ2-3	TRBD2	TRBV19	TGTGCCAGTAGGCTAGCGGGCGCAGATACGCAGTATTTT	CASRLAGADTQYF
TRBJ2-7	TRBD2	TRBV4-1	TGCGCCAGCAGCCAGACTAGCGGGGGGTCCTACGAGCAGTACTTC	CASSQTSGGSYEQYF
TRBJ2-7	NA	TRBV10-3	TGTGCCACCTTACGTCAGGGGTTGAACGAGCAGTACTTC	CATLRQGLNEQYF
TRBJ2-7	TRBD2	TRBV30	TGTGCCTGGAGTAAAGCTAGCGGGGTGAACGAGCAGTACTTC	CAWSKASGVNEQYF
TRBJ2-5	TRBD1	TRBV18	TGTGCCAGCTCACGACAGGGTGGAAAGACCCAGTACTTC	CASSRQGGKTQYF
TRBJ1-2	NA	TRBV11-2	TGTGCCAGCAGCTTAGGTGTAGATGGCTACACCTTC	CASSLGVDGYTF
TRBJ1-2	NA	TRBV4-3	TGCGCCAGCAGCCAAGATATACCCGTTAGAACCCTATCTGGTGGCTACACCTTC	CASSQDIPVRTLSGGYTF
TRBJ1-1	TRBD1	TRBV5-5	TGTGCCAGCAGCCTCATACGGGACAGGGTAAACACTGAAGCTTTCTTT	CASSLIRDRVNTEAFF
TRBJ2-5	NA	TRBV12-5	TGTGCTAGTAGGGGGGAGGGTTGGGAGACCCAGTACTTC	CASRGEGWETQYF
TRBJ1-2	TRBD1	TRBV6-6	TGTGCCAGCAGTTACTCGACAGGGTTTGGTGGCTACACCTTC	CASSYSTGFGGYTF